This TCR beta chain was obtained from a study of cytomegalovirus exposure and HLA in healthy donors. PCR used 60 Vbeta primers and 13 Jbeta primers. TCRdb's copy holds only in-frame clones and misses some; the assay was immunoSEQ multiplex PCR. The table shows roughly 230,000 clones, with 85% to 95% occurring only once. V was clipped by 7 bases and J by 3 bases, with 16 bases between them. CDR1 and CDR2 from the germline V gene are SQVTM and ANQGSEA. The CDR3 loop spans 13 amino acids. This chain links TRBV29-1 with TRBJ2-7; perhaps TRBD2 as D (5 bases). Sequences were obtained from PBMCs. The sequence came from a girl aged 2 to 9 in good health and CMV-seronegative. The CDR3: CSAGEGMSYEQYF. In nucleotides, the CDR3 is TGCAGCGCCGGTGAGGGAATGAGCTACGAGCAGTACTTC.